This T cell receptor (beta chain) came from a study of beta chain features in type 1 diabetes (dated by TCRdb to 2017 to 2018). Notes on the research overall: Mean age, gender distribution, total cell number and subset yield did not differ between patients and healthy donors. Across all samples, 90 million to 130 million sorted cells were examined, and cell number per subset correlated strongly with RNA yield. The study compared the TCRB repertoires of sorted circulating CD4+ T cell subsets in recently diagnosed type 1 diabetes patients with those in matched healthy donors. Whereas all 28 donors provided naive and central memory subsets, regulatory and stem cell-like memory subsets were isolated from just 8 patients and roughly eight healthy donors.

Including cysteine and phenylalanine, the CDR3 has 13 amino acids. The kept DNA is CDR3 alone, 39 bases in frame from the first base. As encoded in the germline V gene, CDR1 is SGHAT while CDR2 is FQNNGV. Relative to germline, V is 1 base shorter and J is 4 bases shorter, with 6 bases between their ends. Overall study results and their limits: Only small numbers of individuals were included in the HLA sub-analyses, which left unresolved whether HLA type had any influence on TCRB rearrangement. In all four CD4+ subsets, TCRB CDR3 length was moderately but significantly shorter in type 1 diabetes patients. Naive, central memory and regulatory TCRB repertoires appeared to be more alike among patients than among healthy donors. PCR might favor shorter templates, but patient and control samples were amplified and corrected together, so any skew would affect both groups equally. Because cDNA rather than genomic DNA was sequenced, highly expressing activated cells could have been over-represented, although no difference in activation and CD3 levels was found between groups. At VDJ recombination sites, type 1 diabetes patients had fewer insertions and more deleted nucleotides, which implies abnormalities in thymic rearrangement.

The High Capacity cDNA Reverse Transcription Kit was used to reverse transcribe all of the isolated RNA, meaning that expressed TCRB transcripts were what got sequenced. Naive, central memory and regulatory T cell samples underwent deep immunoSEQ sequencing, averaging approximately 3.5 million total reads per sample. After sorted cells were lysed in RLT buffer, RNA was extracted with DNase-treated RNeasy Micro or Mini kits, with the choice depending on cell number. Each cell subset was processed on its own to prevent cross-contamination, while patient and healthy donor samples were processed together. The immunoSEQ multiplex PCR was used to amplify TCRB sequences from cDNA, generating 87-bp fragments that spanned the CDR3 region. Amplicons were sequenced on the Illumina HiSeq platform. In the source study's methods: Synthetic template baselines were used to correct PCR bias computationally, reads within Hamming distance 2 were collapsed, and singletons that could not be merged were discarded. Reads were aligned to IMGT to assign V, D and J genes, CDR3 length, and insertions or deletions at six rearrangement sites. Within each subset, clonotype counts were normalized to the number of sorted cells before true diversity and Gini coefficients were calculated with the tcR R package. The overlap coefficient, calculated on TCRB nucleotide sequences, was used to quantify repertoire sharing. TCRdb took this table from immuneACCESS and kept in-frame rearrangements with V and J called. Such tables lack part of the clones; where checked against another copy, unresolved V genes explain under half of the gap, and the rest is unexplained. D and trimming were read from the DNA, whereas the V and J calls and clone size are those reported in that table. The sample contains 100,000 to 150,000 clones, roughly 17% of them found a single time. Together, the top ten hold 2% to 3% of the sample.

From each donor, a single peripheral blood sample of around 120 mL on average was drawn into heparinised tubes. A BD FACSAria II was used to sort naive, central memory, regulatory and stem cell-like memory CD4+ T cells with a panel that included CD45RO, CCR7, CD25, CD127, CD95 and CD27. A purity above 98% was achieved for all sorted populations. PBMCs were isolated right away by Lymphoprep density gradient centrifugation and were stained directly, without culture. So that batch effects would be minimized, each experiment stained and sorted samples in pairs, pairing one healthy donor with one patient. Worth noting for this clone: Its recognized antigen is unknown. Qualities for individual bases were not recorded, and no much larger clone is one base off.

This sequence originates from a man aged 18 to 30 with type 1 diabetes. Here the chain combines TRBV11-2 and TRBJ2-3, with no D gene named confidently. Source material: central memory CD4+ T cells from blood. The nucleotide sequence reads as follows: TGTGCCAGCAGCTTAGTTGAGGCAGATACGCAGTATTTT. It codes for CASSLVEADTQYF.